What follows is one TCR beta chain and its context. Its antigen is as yet unknown. These data come from a study of T cell responses to AZD1222 COVID-19 vaccine. Overall study context: The study pooled second doses at about 4 or about 12 weeks. The study, taken as a whole, reports: The study sampled repertoires only after the peak T cell response.

Clones were read by immunoSEQ multiplex PCR, and TCRdb kept only the in-frame ones, dropping some. The repertoire holds some 150,000 clones, with 93% as singletons. The CDR3 length is 15 residues. Germline trimming cut 4 bases from V and 5 bases from J; bases unmatched to any gene: 10. Germline assignment: CDR1 SGHDT and CDR2 YYEEEE. The sequenced sample was peripheral blood, obtained on day 0 of AZD1222 vaccination. The source of this sequence is an adult in good health. The chain combines TRBV5-6 with TRBJ2-3; TRBD1 aligns across 7 bases. The CDR3 loop reads CASSPSGAGGDTQYF. The DNA for the CDR3 is TGTGCCAGCAGCCCATCCGGGGCAGGGGGAGATACGCAGTATTTT.